These 14 T cell receptor beta chains were all obtained from the same sample, sequenced in a study of pediatric ulcerative colitis. During colonoscopy, one to two rectal pinch biopsies were collected. Method: immunoSEQ multiplex PCR; TCRdb's copy keeps in-frame clones and lacks some. In the table there are tens of thousands of clones, roughly 82% of which are singletons. The material sequenced was gut tissue. These receptors originate from a boy aged 5 to 17 with severe ulcerative colitis.

This sequence joins TRBV15 and TRBJ1-1, with a tentative D call TRBD1 (5 bases). The CDR3 spans 18 residues. The germline V and J ends were trimmed by 0 bases and 4 bases, with 21 bases remaining between them. Germline CDR1 is LNHNV and CDR2 is YYDKDF (reference sequence). The CDR3 DNA follows: TGTGCCACCAGCAGAGATCTTTATTATAGGGAGCAGGGCACTGAAGCTTTCTTT. As protein: CATSRDLYYREQGTEAFF.

A single count supports this clone. The chain is built from TRBV27 and TRBJ2-1, with D perhaps given as TRBD1 or TRBD2 (5 bases each). The germline CDR1 and CDR2 sequences are MNHEY and SMNVEV (reference sequence). The CDR3 loop spans 14 amino acids. Trimming shortened V by 5 bases and J by 2 bases, and 10 bases separated the two germline ends. CDR3 sequence reads: CASSSGGPYNEQFF. As DNA, the CDR3 is TGTGCCAGCAGTAGTGGGGGACCCTACAATGAGCAGTTCTTC.

This chain links TRBV4-1 with TRBJ1-4, with unresolved D. This CDR3 region has 13 residues. Germline V CDR1 and CDR2: MGHRA, YSYEKL. V shed 1 base and J shed 5 bases, with 5 bases lying between them. CDR3 nucleotides: TGCGCCAGCAGCCAAGTTTTAAATGAAAAACTGTTTTTT. Protein sequence: CASSQVLNEKLFF.

The chain carries TRBV2 and TRBJ2-5; D gene unclear. This CDR3 is built from 13 residues. Looked up from germline, CDR1 is SNHLY and CDR2 is FYNNEI. V was pared by 4 bases and J by 7 bases, with 13 bases between. CDR3 bases: TGTGCCAGCAGTGTCACGCCAGTAGGGACCCAGTACTTC. It codes for CASSVTPVGTQYF.

J is TRBJ2-1 and V is TRBV28; TRBD2 matches 13 bases. This CDR3 is 16 amino acids long. CDR1 MDHEN and CDR2 SYDVKM come from the germline V gene. V was pared by 2 bases and J by 4 bases, with 2 bases of the junction left unmatched. The CDR3 coding sequence is TGTGCCAGCAGTTTAGGGGGACTAGCGGGGTACAATGAGCAGTTCTTC. Translating gives CASSLGGLAGYNEQFF.

The chain combines TRBV6-1 with TRBJ2-7; 8 bases are shared with TRBD1. With V trimmed by 2 bases and J by 0 bases, 21 bases remained unmatched. This CDR3 is 21 amino acids long. Per germline, CDR1 MNHNS and CDR2 SASEGT. CDR3 protein: CASSERSLRDRRVWVSYEQYF. The CDR3 nucleotides are TGTGCCAGCAGTGAACGCAGTTTACGGGACAGGAGGGTGTGGGTCTCCTACGAGCAGTACTTC.

The chain combines TRBV19 with TRBJ2-3, with D perhaps given as TRBD1 or TRBD2 (5 bases each). The CDR3 sequence is 15 residues long. V shed 4 bases and J shed 7 bases, with 18 bases lying between them. CDR1 and CDR2 (germline): LNHDA, SQIVND (reference sequence). The CDR3 DNA sequence: TGTGCCAGTAGTACAGGGATTGAGGGATCTAATACGCAGTATTTT. Amino acids: CASSTGIEGSNTQYF.

The chain couples TRBV15 to TRBJ1-4; the D gene is possibly TRBD1 (5 bases). V gave up 6 bases and J gave up 3 bases, with 8 bases separating them. Germline-derived CDR1 and CDR2 are LNHNV and YYDKDF (reference sequence). The CDR3 has 13 amino acids. The CDR3 DNA reads as TGTGCCACCAGAAGGGGTCCTAATGAAAAACTGTTTTTT. Its translation is CATRRGPNEKLFF. The whole variable domain, filled in from reference TRBV15 and TRBJ1-4, reads DAMVIQNPRYQVTQFGKPVTLSCSQTLNHNVMYWYQQKSSQAPKLLFHYYDKDFNNEADTPDNFQSRRPNTSFCFLDIRSPGLGDTAMYLCATRRGPNEKLFFGSGTQLSVL.

This clone was found a few times. The genes are TRBV10-3 and TRBJ2-1; 8 bases align to TRBD2. V lost 10 bases to trimming and J lost 3 bases; unmatched junction nucleotides: 11. This CDR3 has 15 residues. Germline CDR1 reads ENHRY; CDR2 reads SYGVKD. CDR3 nucleotides: TGTGCCACCTTCGGGGGGGCCCTGAACTACAATGAGCAGTTCTTC. Protein product: CATFGGALNYNEQFF.

CDR3 in amino acids: CASSYEGTWGYTF. The CDR3 coding sequence is TGTGCCAGCAGTTACGAAGGGACGTGGGGCTACACCTTC. The chain links TRBV6-5 to TRBJ1-2, with D tentatively TRBD1 (5 bases). The V gene's germline CDR1 is MNHEY and CDR2 SVGAGI. The CDR3 is 13 amino acids. V gave up 2 bases and J gave up 8 bases, with 12 bases separating them.

In DNA, the CDR3 is TGTGCCAGCAGTACCGTCCGGGACCCTCCTAATAATTCACCCCTCCACTTT. Translated: CASSTVRDPPNNSPLHF. This chain connects TRBV28 to TRBJ1-6, with TRBD1 as a possible D gene (5 bases). The CDR3 spans 17 residues. V dropped 5 bases and J dropped 5 bases, with 19 bases sitting between them. Germline V gene sequence: CDR1 MDHEN, CDR2 SYDVKM.

The chain recombines TRBV5-1 with TRBJ1-3; tentative D call: TRBD1 (6 bases). With 4 bases removed from V and 0 bases from J, the gap between germline ends came to 11 bases. The CDR3 has 15 amino acids. Germline V lookup: CDR1 SGHRS, CDR2 YFSETQ. CDR3 bases: TGCGCCAGCAGCGTGGACAGTCGCTCTGGAAACACCATATATTTT. It translates to CASSVDSRSGNTIYF.

The chain is built from TRBV6-5 and TRBJ1-1; D perhaps matches TRBD1 (6 bases). From germline, CDR1 is MNHEY and CDR2 SVGAGI. This CDR3 is built from 11 residues. V was clipped by 4 bases and J by 8 bases, with 8 bases between them. This CDR3 reads CASSSGQEAFF. The CDR3 nucleotides are TGTGCCAGCAGTTCCGGACAGGAAGCTTTCTTT.

Points on this clone: Here the CDR3 omits its conserved ending phenylalanine or tryptophan, so a read error is the likely source. V usage is TRBV27 and J usage is TRBJ1-6; 7 positions match TRBD1. Germline loops: CDR1 MNHEY, CDR2 SMNVEV (reference sequence). This CDR3 region has 14 residues. Germline trimming cut 6 bases from V and 5 bases from J; bases unmatched to any gene: 4. The chain's CDR3 is CASRLTGNNSPLHL. CDR3 nucleotide sequence: TGTGCCAGCAGGCTGACAGGGAATAATTCACCCCTCCACCTT.